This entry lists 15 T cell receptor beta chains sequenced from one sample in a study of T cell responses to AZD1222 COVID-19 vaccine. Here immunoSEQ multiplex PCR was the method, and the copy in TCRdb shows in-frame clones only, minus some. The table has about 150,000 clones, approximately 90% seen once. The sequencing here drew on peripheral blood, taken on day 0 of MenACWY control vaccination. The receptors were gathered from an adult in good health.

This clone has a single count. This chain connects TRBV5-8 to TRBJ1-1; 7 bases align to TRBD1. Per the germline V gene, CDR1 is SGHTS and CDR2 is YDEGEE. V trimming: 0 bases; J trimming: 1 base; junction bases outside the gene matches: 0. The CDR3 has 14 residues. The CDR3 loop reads CASSLDRGNTEAFF. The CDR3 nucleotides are TGTGCCAGCAGCTTGGACAGGGGGAACACTGAAGCTTTCTTT.

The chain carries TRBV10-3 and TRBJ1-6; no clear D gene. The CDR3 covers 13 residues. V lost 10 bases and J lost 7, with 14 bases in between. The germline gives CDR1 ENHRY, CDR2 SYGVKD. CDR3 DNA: TGTGCCACCCTCTTTAGACTCAATTCACCCCTCCACTTT. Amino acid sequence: CATLFRLNSPLHF.

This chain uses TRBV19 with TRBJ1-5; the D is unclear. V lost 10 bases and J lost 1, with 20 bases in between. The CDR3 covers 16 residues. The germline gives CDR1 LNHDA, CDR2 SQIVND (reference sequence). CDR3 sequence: CATGKEGILSNQPQHF. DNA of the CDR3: TGTGCCACCGGAAAGGAAGGGATTTTGAGCAATCAGCCCCAGCATTTT.

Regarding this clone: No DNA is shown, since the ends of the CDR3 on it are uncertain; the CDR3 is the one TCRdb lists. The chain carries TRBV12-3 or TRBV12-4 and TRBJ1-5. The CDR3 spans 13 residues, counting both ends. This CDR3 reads CASSSSGGQPQHF.

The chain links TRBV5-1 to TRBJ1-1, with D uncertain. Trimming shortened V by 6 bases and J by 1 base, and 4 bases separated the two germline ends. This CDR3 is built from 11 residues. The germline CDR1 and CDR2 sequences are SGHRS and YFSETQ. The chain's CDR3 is CASKGNTEAFF. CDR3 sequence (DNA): TGCGCCAGCAAAGGGAACACTGAAGCTTTCTTT.

CDR3 DNA: TGCGCCAGCAGCCGAGGGACGGCTCAAGAGACCCAGTACTTC. Translating gives CASSRGTAQETQYF. The gene calls are TRBV5-1 and TRBJ2-5; D may be TRBD1 or TRBD2 (5 bases each). The V and J ends lost 4 bases and 2 bases respectively, with 12 bases between them. The CDR3 has 14 amino acids. Germline V CDR1 and CDR2: SGHRS, YFSETQ.

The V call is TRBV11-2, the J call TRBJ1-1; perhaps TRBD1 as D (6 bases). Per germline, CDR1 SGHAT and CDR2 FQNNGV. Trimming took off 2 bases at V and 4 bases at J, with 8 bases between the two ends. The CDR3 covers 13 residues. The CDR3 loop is CASSLRGGTEAFF. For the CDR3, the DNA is TGTGCCAGCAGCTTACGAGGGGGCACTGAAGCTTTCTTT.

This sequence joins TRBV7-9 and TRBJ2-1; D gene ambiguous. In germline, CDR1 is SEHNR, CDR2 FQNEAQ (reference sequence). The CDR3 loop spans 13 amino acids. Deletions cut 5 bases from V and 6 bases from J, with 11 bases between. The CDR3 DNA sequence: TGTGCCAGCAGCCCAAGGGCGACCAATGAGCAGTTCTTC. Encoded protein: CASSPRATNEQFF.

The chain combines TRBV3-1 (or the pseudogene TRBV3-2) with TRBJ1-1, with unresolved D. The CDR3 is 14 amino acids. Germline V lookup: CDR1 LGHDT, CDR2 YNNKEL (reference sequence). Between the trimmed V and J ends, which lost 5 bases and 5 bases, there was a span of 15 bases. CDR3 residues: CASSLQSRGTEAFF. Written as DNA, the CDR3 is TGTGCCAGCAGCTTACAAAGCCGAGGGACTGAAGCTTTCTTT.

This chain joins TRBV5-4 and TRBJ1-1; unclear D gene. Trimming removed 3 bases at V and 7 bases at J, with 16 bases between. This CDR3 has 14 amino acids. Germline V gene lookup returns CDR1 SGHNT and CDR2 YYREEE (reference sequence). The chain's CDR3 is CASSSRGIDGEAFF. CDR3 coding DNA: TGTGCCAGCAGCTCCCGAGGGATTGACGGTGAAGCTTTCTTT.

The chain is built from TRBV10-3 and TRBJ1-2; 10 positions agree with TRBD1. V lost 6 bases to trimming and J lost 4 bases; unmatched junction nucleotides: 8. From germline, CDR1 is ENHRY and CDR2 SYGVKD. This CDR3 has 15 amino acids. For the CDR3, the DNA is TGTGCCATCAGGACAGGGGGCCATAGTCTCTATGGCTACACCTTC. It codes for CAIRTGGHSLYGYTF.

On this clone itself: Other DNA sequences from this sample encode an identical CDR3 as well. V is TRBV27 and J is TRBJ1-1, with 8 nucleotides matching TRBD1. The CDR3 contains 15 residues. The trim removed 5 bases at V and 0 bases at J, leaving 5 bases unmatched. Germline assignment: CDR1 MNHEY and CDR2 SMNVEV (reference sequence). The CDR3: CASSPPTGVNTEAFF. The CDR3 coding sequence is TGTGCCAGCAGTCCCCCGACAGGGGTGAACACTGAAGCTTTCTTT.

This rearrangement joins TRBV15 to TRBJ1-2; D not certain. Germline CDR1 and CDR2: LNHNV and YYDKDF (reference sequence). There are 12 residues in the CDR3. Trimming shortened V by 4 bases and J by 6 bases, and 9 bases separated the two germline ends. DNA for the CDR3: TGTGCCACCAGCACCCGAGGGAATGGCTACACCTTC. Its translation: CATSTRGNGYTF.

DNA for the CDR3: TGTGCCAGCAGCTCTCAGGGTCCGGGTGAGCAGTTCTTC. Translating gives CASSSQGPGEQFF. V is TRBV7-3 and J is TRBJ2-1, with D tentatively TRBD1 (5 bases). Trimming stripped 4 bases from V and 9 bases from J, with 13 bases between. Germline CDR1 and CDR2: SGHTA and FQGTGA. CDR3 size: 13 residues.

In nucleotides, the CDR3 is TGTGCCAGCAGCCGCGTCTCTGGGGCCAACGTCCTGACTTTC. Translating it yields CASSRVSGANVLTF. This sequence joins TRBV14 and TRBJ2-6; D uncertain. V was clipped by 4 bases and J by 0 bases, with 4 bases between them. CDR1 is SGHDN and CDR2 is FVKESK in the germline V gene. This CDR3 spans 14 amino acids.